A single sample is the source of the 5 T cell receptor beta chains below, sequenced in a study of blood T cell repertoires in COVID-19. Using immunoSEQ multiplex PCR, the repertoire was profiled, and TCRdb retains in-frame clones only, with some absent. The sample includes 200,000 or so clones, roughly 84% of them seen just once. The sample was peripheral blood. The receptors were sampled from a woman in her thirties who had recovered from COVID-19.

The rearrangement uses TRBV18 and TRBJ1-4; weak D call: TRBD1 (5 bases). The V end was cut by 5 bases, the J end by 8 bases, with 12 bases between. Germline CDR1 and CDR2: KGHSH and LQKENI. CDR3 size: 13 residues. CDR3 protein: CASSSGHREKLFF. CDR3 in DNA: TGTGCCAGCTCATCCGGACATCGGGAAAAACTGTTTTTT. The variable domain in full, with the rest retrieved from reference TRBV18 and TRBJ1-4, is NAGVMQNPRHLVRRRGQEARLRCSPMKGHSHVYWYRQLPEEGLKFMVYLQKENIIDESGMPKERFSAEFPKEGPSILRIQQVVRGDSAAYFCASSSGHREKLFFGSGTQLSVL.

This clone occurred a few times. This rearrangement joins TRBV11-2 to TRBJ2-2, with 9 bases identical to TRBD1. Germline loops: CDR1 SGHAT, CDR2 FQNNGV. The CDR3 totals 17 residues. The V segment lost 0 bases and the J segment 6 bases; nucleotides outside the gene matches: 8. Here the CDR3 DNA reads TGTGCCAGCAGCTTAGATTGGCGACAGGGGGTCTCCGGGGAGCTGTTTTTT. Translating it yields CASSLDWRQGVSGELFF.

The CDR3 nucleotides are TGCAGCGTTGGATCTAATGAGCAGGGGCAGCCCCAGCATTTT. Translating it yields CSVGSNEQGQPQHF. This sequence joins TRBV29-1 and TRBJ1-5; perhaps TRBD1 as D (6 bases). In germline, CDR1 is SQVTM, CDR2 ANQGSEA. The CDR3 covers 14 residues. The V and J ends lost 4 bases and 7 bases respectively, with 17 bases between them. The whole variable domain, remainder taken from reference TRBV29-1 and TRBJ1-5, is SAVISQKPSRDICQRGTSLTIQCQVDSQVTMMFWYRQQPGQSLTLIATANQGSEATYESGFVIDKFPISRPNLTFSTLTVSNMSPEDSSIYLCSVGSNEQGQPQHFGDGTRLSIL.

V gene TRBV6-5 combines with J gene TRBJ2-1, with TRBD2 matching 14 bases. The V segment lost 6 bases and the J segment 6 bases; nucleotides outside the gene matches: 4. The CDR3 runs to 15 residues. Germline V CDR1 and CDR2: MNHEY, SVGAGI. CDR3 nucleotides: TGTGCCAGCAGAGCCGGGACTAGCGGGAGCAATGAGCAGTTCTTC. Its protein product is CASRAGTSGSNEQFF.

The chain joins TRBV13 to TRBJ2-7, with 7 bases aligning to TRBD1. V lost 5 bases and J lost 2; bases outside the gene matches: 9. The germline V gene encodes CDR1 PRHDT and CDR2 FYEKMQ (reference sequence). The CDR3 totals 15 residues. The CDR3: CASSPTLTGTYEQYF. CDR3 coding DNA: TGTGCCAGCAGCCCTACCTTGACAGGGACCTACGAGCAGTACTTC.